A selection of T cell receptor beta chains follows, all from one sample in a study of blood T cell repertoires in COVID-19. TCRdb's table, derived via immunoSEQ multiplex PCR, lists solely in-frame clones and lacks some. The data show under 200,000 clones, over 70% seen once. The sample consisted of PBMCs or T cells enriched from blood (not recorded which). These receptors all stem from a woman between 40 and 50 years old with acute COVID-19. The CDR3 runs from the conserved cysteine through the conserved F or W. A D gene is named only where the DNA matches it firmly. A clone size is listed for some rows: how often the clone was seen (once, few, many), or a class if it is expanded.

DNA	CDR3	size	D	V	J	length
TGTGCCACCAGTGCCTGGGGGGAAATGGCTGAGGAGCTGTTTTTT	CATSAWGEMAEELFF	NA	NA	TRBV24-1	TRBJ2-2	15
TGTGCCAGCAGCCCCGGGACAGGGAGAGAGACCCAGTACTTC	CASSPGTGRETQYF	NA	TRBD1	TRBV6-6	TRBJ2-5	14
TGTGCCATCAGTGAGTCGACGCGGGACAGGGGGCGCCCCTACGAGCAGTACTTC	CAISESTRDRGRPYEQYF	NA	TRBD1	TRBV10-3	TRBJ2-7	18
TGTGCCATCAGTGAGTCAGGGGTCATGGGCACTGAAGCTTTCTTT	CAISESGVMGTEAFF	NA	NA	TRBV10-3	TRBJ1-1	15
TGTGCCAGCAGCTTATCATCCAGCGGGAAGCCGGGTGAGCAGTTCTTC	CASSLSSSGKPGEQFF	few	TRBD2	TRBV7-9	TRBJ2-1	16
TGTGCCAGCTCACCAATGGGGCCAGCTAACTATGGCTACACCTTC	CASSPMGPANYGYTF	NA	NA	TRBV18	TRBJ1-2	15
TGTGCCAGCAGTGACGTTACGGGACACCCAGGAAACTATGGCTACACCTTC	CASSDVTGHPGNYGYTF	NA	NA	TRBV6-2/TRBV6-3	TRBJ1-2	17
TGTGCCAGCAGCCAAGCGGGACAGGGTAACTATGGCTACACCTTC	CASSQAGQGNYGYTF	NA	TRBD1	TRBV4-2	TRBJ1-2	15
TGCGCCAGCACCGGGAGGGATACAGGGTCCTCTAACTATGGCTACACCTTC	CASTGRDTGSSNYGYTF	NA	NA	TRBV5-1	TRBJ1-2	17
TGTGCCAGCAGTTTAAAGGGACTAGCGGGAGGGACCCAGTACTTC	CASSLKGLAGGTQYF	NA	TRBD2	TRBV28	TRBJ2-5	15
TGTGCCAGCAGCAACGGAGGGACTAGGAACAATGAGCAGTTCTTC	CASSNGGTRNNEQFF	NA	TRBD2	TRBV5-4	TRBJ2-1	15
TGTGCCAGCAGTCTAGGGGAGGTGTGGGCCAACGTCCTGACTTTC	CASSLGEVWANVLTF	NA	NA	TRBV11-2	TRBJ2-6	15
TGTGCCAGCAGTACAGGGGCAACTAATGAAAAACTGTTTTTT	CASSTGATNEKLFF	NA	TRBD1	TRBV6-5	TRBJ1-4	14
TGTGCCTGGAATATAGGACTGTTGAACACTGAAGCTTTCTTT	CAWNIGLLNTEAFF	NA	NA	TRBV30	TRBJ1-1	14
TGCGCCAGCAGTTCGGGCCAAGGAGGTGGCTACACCTTC	CASSSGQGGGYTF	many	NA	TRBV5-1	TRBJ1-2	13
TGTGCCACCAGCAGAGGGCGGAACTATGGCTACACCTTC	CATSRGRNYGYTF	NA	NA	TRBV15	TRBJ1-2	13
TGTGCCAGCAGCGTCACCGGGACACAGCAAGAGACCCAGTACTTC	CASSVTGTQQETQYF	once	NA	TRBV9	TRBJ2-5	15
TGTGCCAGTAGTGGGGGAGGGCCGATGCGGACCCAGTACTTC	CASSGGGPMRTQYF	NA	TRBD2	TRBV19	TRBJ2-5	14
TGTGCCAGCAGCTTGGAGGGGCATAGCAATCAGCCCCAGCATTTT	CASSLEGHSNQPQHF	few	NA	TRBV5-5	TRBJ1-5	15
TGTGCCAGTAGCCACGAGACAGCCTTAAGGTCACCCCTCCACTTT	CASSHETALRSPLHF	NA	NA	TRBV19	TRBJ1-6	15
TGCGCCAGCAGTGACACTTTCGGACAGAGGACATTTGAAGCTTTCTTT	CASSDTFGQRTFEAFF	NA	NA	TRBV10-2	TRBJ1-1	16
TGTGCCAGCAGTTTACCCACCGGGGGGAGGGAGACCCAGTACTTC	CASSLPTGGRETQYF	few	TRBD2	TRBV28	TRBJ2-5	15
TGTGCCAGCTCACCACCCACAGGGAACACTGAAGCTTTCTTT	CASSPPTGNTEAFF	NA	NA	TRBV18	TRBJ1-1	14
TGCGCCAGCAGCCTTCAAAGGATAGCGGGAGGGAACACCGGGGAGCTGTTTTTT	CASSLQRIAGGNTGELFF	NA	TRBD2	TRBV4-1	TRBJ2-2	18
TGTGCCATCAGGCCTAGCGGTTATACCCGGTATGGCACAGATACGCAGTATTTT	CAIRPSGYTRYGTDTQYF	NA	TRBD2	TRBV10-3	TRBJ2-3	18
TGTGCTAGTGGGACGGGACAGGGGGCGACCACTGAAGCTTTCTTT	CASGTGQGATTEAFF	NA	TRBD1	TRBV12-5	TRBJ1-1	15
TGTGCCAGCAGCTACAGAAAGCTTAATTCACCCCTCCACTTT	CASSYRKLNSPLHF	NA	NA	TRBV27	TRBJ1-6	14
TGTGCCAGCAGCTTAGGGGCTGTGGGTGGCTACACCTTC	CASSLGAVGGYTF	once	NA	TRBV7-9	TRBJ1-2	13
TGTGCCAGCAGCTGGGAGGGGATACCTGAAGCTTTCTTT	CASSWEGIPEAFF	NA	NA	TRBV5-4	TRBJ1-1	13
TGTGCCAGCAGTTTTCACCGGGACAGGTTTGGCTATGGCTACACCTTC	CASSFHRDRFGYGYTF	NA	TRBD1	TRBV27	TRBJ1-2	16
TGTGCCACAGGACAGGTAGCCTACGAGCAGTACTTC	CATGQVAYEQYF	NA	TRBD1	TRBV7-8	TRBJ2-7	12
TGTGCCACCAGCAGAGGTATAGGGGCGGGCTACACCTTC	CATSRGIGAGYTF	NA	NA	TRBV15	TRBJ1-2	13
TGTGCCAGCAGCCCCCGGACACTAGATACGCAGTATTTT	CASSPRTLDTQYF	NA	NA	TRBV7-9	TRBJ2-3	13
TGCGCCAGCAGCTTCGACGACAGCCGATTGAACACTGAAGCTTTCTTT	CASSFDDSRLNTEAFF	NA	NA	TRBV5-1	TRBJ1-1	16
TGTGCCAGCAGTTATCGGGATACGCAGTATTTT	CASSYRDTQYF	NA	NA	TRBV12-3/TRBV12-4	TRBJ2-3	11
TGTGCCAGTAAGGGACAGGATTCACCCCTCCACTTT	CASKGQDSPLHF	NA	TRBD1	TRBV19	TRBJ1-6	12
TGCGCCAGCCGGAGGGACTACGAGCAGTACTTC	CASRRDYEQYF	NA	NA	TRBV10-2	TRBJ2-7	11
TGCGCCTCTAGCGGATACTACGAGCAGTACTTC	CASSGYYEQYF	NA	TRBD2	TRBV10-2	TRBJ2-7	11